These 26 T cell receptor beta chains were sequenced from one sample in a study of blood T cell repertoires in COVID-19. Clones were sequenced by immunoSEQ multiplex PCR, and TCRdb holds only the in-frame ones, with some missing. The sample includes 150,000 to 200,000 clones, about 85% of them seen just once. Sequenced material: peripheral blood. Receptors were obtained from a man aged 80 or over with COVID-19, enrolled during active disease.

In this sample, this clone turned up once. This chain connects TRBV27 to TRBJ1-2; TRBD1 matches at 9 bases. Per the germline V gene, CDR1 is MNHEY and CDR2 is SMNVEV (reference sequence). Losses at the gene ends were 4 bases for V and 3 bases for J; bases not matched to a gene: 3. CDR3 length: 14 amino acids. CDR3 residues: CASSSGQGYYGYTF. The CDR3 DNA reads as TGTGCCAGCAGTTCCGGACAGGGGTACTATGGCTACACCTTC.

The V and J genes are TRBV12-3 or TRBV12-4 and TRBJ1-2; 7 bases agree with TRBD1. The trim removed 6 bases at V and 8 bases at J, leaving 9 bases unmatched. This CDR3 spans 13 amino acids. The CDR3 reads CASSVQGTEGYTF. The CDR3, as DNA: TGTGCCAGCAGCGTACAGGGGACGGAGGGCTACACCTTC.

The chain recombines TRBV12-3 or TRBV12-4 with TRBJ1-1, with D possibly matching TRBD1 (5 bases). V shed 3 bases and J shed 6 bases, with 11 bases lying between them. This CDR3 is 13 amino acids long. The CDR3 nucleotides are TGTGCCAGCAGTTTGGGGCAACCCGCTGAAGCTTTCTTT. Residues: CASSLGQPAEAFF.

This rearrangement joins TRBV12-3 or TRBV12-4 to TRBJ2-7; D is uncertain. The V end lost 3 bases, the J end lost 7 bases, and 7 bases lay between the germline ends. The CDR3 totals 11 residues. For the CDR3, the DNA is TGTGCCAGCAGTTTCCTCTTAGAGCAGTACTTC. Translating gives CASSFLLEQYF.

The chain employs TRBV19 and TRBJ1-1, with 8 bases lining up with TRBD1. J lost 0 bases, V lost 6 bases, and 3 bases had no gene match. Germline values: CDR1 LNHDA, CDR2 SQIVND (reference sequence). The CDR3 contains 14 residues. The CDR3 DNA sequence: TGTGCCAGTAGGAGACAGGGGATGAACACTGAAGCTTTCTTT. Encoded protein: CASRRQGMNTEAFF.

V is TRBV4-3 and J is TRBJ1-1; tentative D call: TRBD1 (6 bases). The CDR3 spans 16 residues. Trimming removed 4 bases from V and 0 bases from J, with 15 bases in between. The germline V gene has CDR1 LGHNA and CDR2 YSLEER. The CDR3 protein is CASSLTTTGLNTEAFF. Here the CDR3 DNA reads TGCGCCAGCAGCCTCACCACGACAGGATTGAACACTGAAGCTTTCTTT.

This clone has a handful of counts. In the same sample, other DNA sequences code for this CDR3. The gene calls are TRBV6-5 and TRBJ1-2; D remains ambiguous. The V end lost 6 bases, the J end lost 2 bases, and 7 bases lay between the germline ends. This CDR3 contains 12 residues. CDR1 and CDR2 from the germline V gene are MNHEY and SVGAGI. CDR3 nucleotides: TGTGCCAGCAGGACGGGAAACTATGGCTACACCTTC. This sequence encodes CASRTGNYGYTF.

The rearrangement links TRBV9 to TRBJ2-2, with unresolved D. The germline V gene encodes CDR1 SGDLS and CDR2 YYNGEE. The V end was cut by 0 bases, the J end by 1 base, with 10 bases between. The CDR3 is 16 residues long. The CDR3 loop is CASSVETLENTGELFF. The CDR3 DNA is TGTGCCAGCAGCGTAGAAACCTTAGAGAACACCGGGGAGCTGTTTTTT.

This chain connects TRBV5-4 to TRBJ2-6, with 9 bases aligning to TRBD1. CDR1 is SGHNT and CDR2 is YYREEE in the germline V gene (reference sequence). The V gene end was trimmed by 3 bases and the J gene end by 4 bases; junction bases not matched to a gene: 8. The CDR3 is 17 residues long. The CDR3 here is CASSSIQGASGANVLTF. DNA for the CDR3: TGTGCCAGCAGCTCGATACAGGGGGCTTCCGGGGCCAACGTCCTGACTTTC.

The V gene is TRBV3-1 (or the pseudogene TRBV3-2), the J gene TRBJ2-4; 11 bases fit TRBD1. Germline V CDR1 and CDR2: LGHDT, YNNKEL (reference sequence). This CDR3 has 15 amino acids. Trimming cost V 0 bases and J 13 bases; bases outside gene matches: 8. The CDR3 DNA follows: TGTGCCAGCAGCCAAGACACCGGGACAGGGGGAACACAGTACTTC. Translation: CASSQDTGTGGTQYF.

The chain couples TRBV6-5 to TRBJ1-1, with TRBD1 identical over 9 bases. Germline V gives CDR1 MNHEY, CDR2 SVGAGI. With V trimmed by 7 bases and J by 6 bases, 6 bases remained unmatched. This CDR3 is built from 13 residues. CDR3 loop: CASNTGGRAEAFF. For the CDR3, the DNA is TGTGCCAGCAACACAGGGGGCCGGGCTGAAGCTTTCTTT.

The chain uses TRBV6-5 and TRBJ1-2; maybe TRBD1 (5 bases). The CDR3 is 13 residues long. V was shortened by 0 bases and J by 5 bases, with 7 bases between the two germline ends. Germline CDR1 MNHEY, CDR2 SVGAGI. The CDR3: CASSYSGGYGYTF. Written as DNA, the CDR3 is TGTGCCAGCAGTTACTCGGGGGGATATGGCTACACCTTC.

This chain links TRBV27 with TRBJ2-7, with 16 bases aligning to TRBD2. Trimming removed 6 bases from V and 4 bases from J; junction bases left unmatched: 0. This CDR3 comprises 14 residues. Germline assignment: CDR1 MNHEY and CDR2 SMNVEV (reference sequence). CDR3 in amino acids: CASRGLAGGYEQYF. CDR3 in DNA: TGTGCCAGCAGGGGACTAGCGGGGGGGTACGAGCAGTACTTC.

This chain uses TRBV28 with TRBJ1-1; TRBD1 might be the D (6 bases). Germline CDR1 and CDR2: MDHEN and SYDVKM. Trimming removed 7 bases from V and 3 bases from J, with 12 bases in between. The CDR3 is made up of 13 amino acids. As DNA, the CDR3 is TGTGCCAGCACTACAGGGTCGGACACTGAAGCTTTCTTT. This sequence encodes CASTTGSDTEAFF.

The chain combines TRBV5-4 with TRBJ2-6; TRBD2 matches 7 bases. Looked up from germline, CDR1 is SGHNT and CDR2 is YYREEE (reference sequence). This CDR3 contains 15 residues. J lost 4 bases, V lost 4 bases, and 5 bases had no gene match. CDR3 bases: TGTGCCAGCAGCCTCCTAGCGGCAGGGGCCAACGTCCTGACTTTC. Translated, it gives CASSLLAAGANVLTF.

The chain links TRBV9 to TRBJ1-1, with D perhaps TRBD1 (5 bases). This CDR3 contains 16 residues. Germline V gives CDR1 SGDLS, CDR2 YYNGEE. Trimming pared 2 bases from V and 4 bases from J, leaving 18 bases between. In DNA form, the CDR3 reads TGTGCCAGCAGCGTGGACATCGGAGGAGGGAGCACTGAAGCTTTCTTT. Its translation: CASSVDIGGGSTEAFF. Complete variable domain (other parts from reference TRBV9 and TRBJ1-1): DSGVTQTPKHLITATGQRVTLRCSPRSGDLSVYWYQQSLDQGLQFLIQYYNGEERAKGNILERFSAQQFPDLHSELNLSSLELGDSALYFCASSVDIGGGSTEAFFGQGTRLTVV.

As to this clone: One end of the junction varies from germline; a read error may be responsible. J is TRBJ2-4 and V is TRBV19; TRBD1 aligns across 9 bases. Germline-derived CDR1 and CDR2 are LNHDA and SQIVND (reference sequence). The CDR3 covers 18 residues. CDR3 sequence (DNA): TGTGCCAGTAGTCTAGATGGACAGGGGAGGTTTGCCAAAAACATTCAGTACTTC. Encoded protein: CASSLDGQGRFAKNIQYF.

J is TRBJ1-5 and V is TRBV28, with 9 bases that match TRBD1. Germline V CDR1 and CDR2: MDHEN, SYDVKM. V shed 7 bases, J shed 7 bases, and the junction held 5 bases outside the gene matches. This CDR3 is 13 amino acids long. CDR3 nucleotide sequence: TGTGCCAGCACTCGGGACAGGGACCAGCCCCAGCATTTT. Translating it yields CASTRDRDQPQHF. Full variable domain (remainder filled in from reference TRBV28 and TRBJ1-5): DVKVTQSSRYLVKRTGEKVFLECVQDMDHENMFWYRQDPGLGLRLIYFSYDVKMKEKGDIPEGYSVSREKKERFSLILESASTNQTSMYLCASTRDRDQPQHFGDGTRLSIL.

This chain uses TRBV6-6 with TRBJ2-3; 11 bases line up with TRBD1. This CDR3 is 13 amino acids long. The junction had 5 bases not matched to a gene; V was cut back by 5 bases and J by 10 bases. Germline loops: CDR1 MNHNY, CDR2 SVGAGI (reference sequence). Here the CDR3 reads CASSPGQGDAQYF. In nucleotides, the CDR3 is TGTGCCAGCAGTCCGGGACAGGGGGACGCGCAGTATTTT.

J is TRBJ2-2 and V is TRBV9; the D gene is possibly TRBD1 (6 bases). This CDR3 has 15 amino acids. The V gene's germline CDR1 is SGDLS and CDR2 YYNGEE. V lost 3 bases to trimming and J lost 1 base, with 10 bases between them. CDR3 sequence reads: CASSARGGNTGELFF. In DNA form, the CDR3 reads TGTGCCAGCAGCGCCCGAGGGGGGAACACCGGGGAGCTGTTTTTT.

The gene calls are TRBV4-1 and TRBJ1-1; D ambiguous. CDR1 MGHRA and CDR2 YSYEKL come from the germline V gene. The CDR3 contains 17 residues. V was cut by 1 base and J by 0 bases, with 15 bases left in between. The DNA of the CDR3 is TGCGCCAGCAGCCAAGGAGGGCGACGCAGAATGAACACTGAAGCTTTCTTT. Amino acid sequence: CASSQGGRRRMNTEAFF.

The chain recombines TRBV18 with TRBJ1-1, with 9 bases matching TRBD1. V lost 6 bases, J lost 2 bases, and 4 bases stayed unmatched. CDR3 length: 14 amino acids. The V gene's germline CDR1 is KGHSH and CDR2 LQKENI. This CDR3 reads CASSGTGSNTEAFF. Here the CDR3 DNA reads TGTGCCAGCTCCGGGACAGGGTCCAACACTGAAGCTTTCTTT.

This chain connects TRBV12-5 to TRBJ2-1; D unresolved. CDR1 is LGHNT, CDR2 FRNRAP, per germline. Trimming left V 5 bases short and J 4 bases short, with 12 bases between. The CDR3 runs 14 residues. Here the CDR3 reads CASGPYDGYNEQFF. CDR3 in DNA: TGTGCTAGTGGTCCGTACGACGGGTACAATGAGCAGTTCTTC.

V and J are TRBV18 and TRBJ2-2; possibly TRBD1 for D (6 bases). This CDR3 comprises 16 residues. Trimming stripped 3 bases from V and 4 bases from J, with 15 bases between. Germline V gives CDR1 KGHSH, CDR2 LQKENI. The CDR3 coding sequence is TGTGCCAGCTCACCCTTTACAGGGTCGAGCACCGGGGAGCTGTTTTTT. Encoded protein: CASSPFTGSSTGELFF. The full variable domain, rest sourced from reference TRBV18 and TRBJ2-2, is NAGVMQNPRHLVRRRGQEARLRCSPMKGHSHVYWYRQLPEEGLKFMVYLQKENIIDESGMPKERFSAEFPKEGPSILRIQQVVRGDSAAYFCASSPFTGSSTGELFFGEGSRLTVL.

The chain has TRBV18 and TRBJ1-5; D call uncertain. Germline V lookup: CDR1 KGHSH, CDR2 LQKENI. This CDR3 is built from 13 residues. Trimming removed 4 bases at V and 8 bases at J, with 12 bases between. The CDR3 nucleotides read TGTGCCAGCTCACTCGAGTTGGCGGAGCCCCAGCATTTT. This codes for CASSLELAEPQHF.

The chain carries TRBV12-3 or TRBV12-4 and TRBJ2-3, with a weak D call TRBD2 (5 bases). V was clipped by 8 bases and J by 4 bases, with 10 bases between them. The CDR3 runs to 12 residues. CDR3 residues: CASSERADTQYF. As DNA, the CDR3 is TGTGCCAGCTCGGAGAGGGCAGATACGCAGTATTTT.